These 27 T cell receptor beta chains came from one sample sequenced in a study of blood T cell repertoires in COVID-19. Produced via immunoSEQ multiplex PCR; TCRdb's table is partial and in-frame only. This sample has 440,000 or so clones, with 89% found just once. Sequenced material: peripheral blood. These receptors were obtained from a woman between 40 and 55 years old with COVID-19, enrolled during active disease.

The J gene is TRBJ2-1, the V gene TRBV27; 9 bases map to TRBD1. Germline trimming cut 0 bases from V and 4 bases from J; bases unmatched to any gene: 7. The CDR3 runs to 17 residues. CDR1 and CDR2 from the germline V gene are MNHEY and SMNVEV (reference sequence). The CDR3 region is CASSLSIPGTGYNEQFF. The CDR3 DNA is TGTGCCAGCAGTTTATCGATACCCGGGACAGGGTACAATGAGCAGTTCTTC.

V is TRBV4-3 and J is TRBJ2-1; a weak D match, TRBD2 (6 bases). The germline V gene has CDR1 LGHNA and CDR2 YSLEER. V was clipped by 1 base and J by 0 bases, with 10 bases between them. There are 16 residues in the CDR3. The CDR3 sequence: CASSQAETSSYNEQFF. The CDR3 DNA follows: TGCGCCAGCAGCCAAGCCGAGACTAGCTCCTACAATGAGCAGTTCTTC.

The chain recombines TRBV7-2 with TRBJ1-6; no reliable D call. CDR3 length equals 16 residues. Germline CDR1 reads SGHTA; CDR2 reads FQGNSA. The V gene lost 1 base and the J gene lost 7 bases, with 14 bases spanning the gap. DNA for the CDR3: TGTGCCAGCAGCTTAGACGGCAAAACCAGGAATTCACCCCTCCACTTT. Encoded protein: CASSLDGKTRNSPLHF.

The J gene is TRBJ1-5, the V gene TRBV19; D not certain. The germline V gene has CDR1 LNHDA and CDR2 SQIVND (reference sequence). This CDR3 region has 14 residues. Trimming removed 3 bases at V and 0 bases at J, with 6 bases between. The CDR3 loop reads CASSIDISNQPQHF. The CDR3 DNA sequence: TGTGCCAGTAGTATTGACATTAGCAATCAGCCCCAGCATTTT.

The chain has TRBV27 and TRBJ1-1, with a tentative D call TRBD1 (6 bases). Germline lookup yields CDR1 MNHEY and CDR2 SMNVEV (reference sequence). The CDR3 has 13 residues. V gave up 7 bases and J gave up 0 bases, with 9 bases separating them. CDR3 DNA sequence: TGTGCCAGCACTCAGGGGATGAACACTGAAGCTTTCTTT. Its translation is CASTQGMNTEAFF.

The J gene is TRBJ1-5, the V gene TRBV12-3 or TRBV12-4; D uncertain. The CDR3 contains 13 residues. Trimming stripped 5 bases from V and 8 bases from J, with 13 bases between. Written as DNA, the CDR3 is TGTGCCAGCAGTATGAAAACAAACAAGCCCCAGCATTTT. Amino acids: CASSMKTNKPQHF.

The genes are TRBV10-3 and TRBJ2-1; possible D gene TRBD2, 6 bases. Germline V gene data show CDR1 as ENHRY and CDR2 as SYGVKD. There are 15 residues in the CDR3. V was pared by 10 bases and J by 5 bases, with 21 bases between. This CDR3 is CATDATRGENNEQFF. The CDR3 nucleotides are TGTGCCACCGACGCGACACGCGGGGAGAACAATGAGCAGTTCTTC.

The J gene is TRBJ1-6, the V gene TRBV2, with unresolved D. The CDR3 is made up of 19 amino acids. Looked up from germline, CDR1 is SNHLY and CDR2 is FYNNEI. V lost 3 bases and J lost 5, with 23 bases in between. Here the CDR3 reads CASSDMGLRTGGDNSPLHF. The CDR3 DNA reads as TGTGCCAGCAGTGATATGGGGTTGCGGACTGGTGGGGATAATTCACCCCTCCACTTT.

The rearrangement joins TRBV27 to TRBJ1-4; D is unresolved. V was cut by 0 bases and J by 8 bases, with 13 bases left in between. This CDR3 region has 15 residues. Germline CDR1 and CDR2: MNHEY and SMNVEV (reference sequence). The CDR3, as DNA: TGTGCCAGCAGTTTATCGGGTCCTCGAGGGGAAAAACTGTTTTTT. Translating it yields CASSLSGPRGEKLFF. The full variable domain, rest sourced from reference TRBV27 and TRBJ1-4, is EAQVTQNPRYLITVTGKKLTVTCSQNMNHEYMSWYRQDPGLGLRQIYYSMNVEVTDKGDVPEGYKVSRKEKRNFPLILESPSPNQTSLYFCASSLSGPRGEKLFFGSGTQLSVL.

This clone has only a few counts. The chain joins TRBV5-1 to TRBJ1-6; the match to TRBD1 covers 9 bases. The J segment lost 7 bases and the V segment lost 3 bases, leaving 11 bases of the junction unmatched. The CDR3 is made up of 17 amino acids. Germline CDR1 and CDR2: SGHRS and YFSETQ. CDR3 in amino acids: CASSSNPQGQGNSPLHF. CDR3 DNA: TGCGCCAGCAGCTCGAACCCTCAGGGACAGGGCAATTCACCCCTCCACTTT.

The chain carries TRBV2 and TRBJ1-3, with 7 bases that match TRBD1. J gave up 12 bases and V 6 bases, and 14 bases lay outside the gene matches. Looked up from germline, CDR1 is SNHLY and CDR2 is FYNNEI. This CDR3 has 14 residues. Written as DNA, the CDR3 is TGTGCCAGCAGGGACAGGATTGGGTCCCGCGGCATATATTTT. This sequence encodes CASRDRIGSRGIYF.

The chain joins TRBV15 to TRBJ1-2; 7 nucleotides line up with TRBD1. The CDR3 consists of 14 residues. V lost 1 base to trimming and J lost 3 bases; unmatched junction nucleotides: 2. Germline lookup yields CDR1 LNHNV and CDR2 YYDKDF (reference sequence). CDR3 residues: CATSRVRGDYGYTF. CDR3 nucleotides: TGTGCCACCAGCAGAGTCAGGGGGGACTATGGCTACACCTTC.

CDR3 sequence reads: CASSYSRTEAMNTEAFF. CDR3 DNA: TGTGCCAGCAGTTACTCGAGGACGGAGGCAATGAACACTGAAGCTTTCTTT. This rearrangement joins TRBV6-2 or TRBV6-3 to TRBJ1-1; D call uncertain. The germline V gene has CDR1 MNHEY and CDR2 SVGEGT. V was clipped by 0 bases and J by 0 bases, with 14 bases between them. This CDR3 is 17 amino acids long.

This chain links TRBV9 with TRBJ1-4; TRBD1 aligns across 8 bases. CDR1 is SGDLS and CDR2 is YYNGEE in the germline V gene. Trimming cost V 4 bases and J 10 bases; bases outside gene matches: 9. The CDR3 spans 14 residues. As DNA, the CDR3 is TGTGCCAGCAGCCCAGGACAGGGCTCACGAAAACTGTTTTTT. It yields the protein CASSPGQGSRKLFF.

The chain couples TRBV9 to TRBJ1-4; D unresolved. V lost 4 bases, J lost 4 bases, and 14 bases lay in between. Germline-derived CDR1 and CDR2 are SGDLS and YYNGEE. The CDR3 has 15 amino acids. This chain's CDR3 is CASSQRASRNEKLFF. In DNA form, the CDR3 reads TGTGCCAGCAGCCAGCGGGCGAGTCGTAATGAAAAACTGTTTTTT.

The V gene is TRBV18, the J gene TRBJ2-1, with 9 bases fitting TRBD2. Per germline, CDR1 KGHSH and CDR2 LQKENI. This CDR3 comprises 19 residues. V lost 3 bases, J lost 4 bases, and 16 bases stayed unmatched. The CDR3 loop reads CASSPWEAGGRILYNEQFF. The DNA for the CDR3 is TGTGCCAGCTCACCGTGGGAAGCGGGGGGCCGAATTTTATACAATGAGCAGTTCTTC. The variable domain in full, completed from reference TRBV18 and TRBJ2-1, reads NAGVMQNPRHLVRRRGQEARLRCSPMKGHSHVYWYRQLPEEGLKFMVYLQKENIIDESGMPKERFSAEFPKEGPSILRIQQVVRGDSAAYFCASSPWEAGGRILYNEQFFGPGTRLTVL.

The CDR3 DNA sequence: TGTGCCAGCAGCTTCGGACTAGCGGGGGGGCCGAGGGAGACCCAGTACTTC. Its protein product is CASSFGLAGGPRETQYF. V gene TRBV7-2 combines with J gene TRBJ2-5, with 15 positions matching TRBD2. Trimming cost V 3 bases and J 5 bases; bases outside gene matches: 7. This CDR3 is 17 amino acids long. CDR1 and CDR2 (germline): SGHTA, FQGNSA.

This chain joins TRBV7-9 and TRBJ1-1; 9 bases agree with TRBD1. Germline V gene lookup returns CDR1 SEHNR and CDR2 FQNEAQ (reference sequence). This CDR3 has 12 amino acids. With V trimmed by 5 bases and J by 5 bases, 0 bases remained unmatched. CDR3 DNA sequence: TGTGCCAGCAGCGGACAGGGGACTGAAGCTTTCTTT. The encoded protein is CASSGQGTEAFF.

The J gene is TRBJ2-7, the V gene TRBV25-1; D possibly corresponds to TRBD2 (6 bases). This CDR3 contains 12 residues. V was trimmed by 6 bases and J by 5 bases, leaving 11 bases between them. The V gene's germline CDR1 is MGHDK and CDR2 SYGVNS. The CDR3 reads CASSAWEDEQYF. In DNA form, the CDR3 reads TGTGCCAGCAGCGCGTGGGAGGACGAGCAGTACTTC.

J is TRBJ1-2 and V is TRBV6-6; D might be TRBD1 (5 bases). The germline V and J ends were trimmed by 8 bases and 8 bases, with 15 bases remaining between them. CDR3 size: 12 residues. The germline V gene encodes CDR1 MNHNY and CDR2 SVGAGI (reference sequence). For the CDR3, the DNA is TGTGCCAGCTACGGGGGGGTGTACGGCTACACCTTC. Protein: CASYGGVYGYTF.

The chain combines TRBV29-1 with TRBJ2-2; D might be TRBD1 (6 bases). Per germline, CDR1 SQVTM and CDR2 ANQGSEA. The CDR3 contains 13 residues. V was pared by 5 bases and J by 6 bases, with 13 bases between. The CDR3 sequence is CSVYRESPGELFF. For the CDR3, the DNA is TGCAGCGTTTACAGGGAATCTCCCGGGGAGCTGTTTTTT.

The chain uses TRBV4-2 and TRBJ1-3; TRBD1 is a possible D gene (5 bases). The germline CDR1 and CDR2 sequences are LGHNA and YNFKEQ. V was clipped by 0 bases and J by 3 bases, with 12 bases between them. This CDR3 is 16 amino acids long. This CDR3 is CASSQDWGVGGNTIYF. The DNA for the CDR3 is TGTGCCAGCAGCCAAGATTGGGGGGTGGGTGGAAACACCATATATTTT.

The V call is TRBV4-2, the J call TRBJ2-3; D is possibly TRBD2 (6 bases). Trimming pared 0 bases from V and 1 base from J, leaving 20 bases between. This CDR3 has 19 amino acids. Germline V gives CDR1 LGHNA, CDR2 YNFKEQ. The CDR3 DNA follows: TGTGCCAGCAGCCAAGAAAGGTTTAGCGGACAAATAGGCACAGATACGCAGTATTTT. The encoded protein is CASSQERFSGQIGTDTQYF.

The chain recombines TRBV15 with TRBJ2-3; perhaps TRBD2 as D (5 bases). This CDR3 comprises 13 residues. Germline lookup yields CDR1 LNHNV and CDR2 YYDKDF (reference sequence). V was cut by 4 bases and J by 3 bases, with 8 bases left in between. The CDR3 is CATSIWTTDTQYF. The CDR3 DNA follows: TGTGCCACCAGCATTTGGACTACAGATACGCAGTATTTT. The entire variable domain, with the rest obtained from reference TRBV15 and TRBJ2-3, is as follows: DAMVIQNPRYQVTQFGKPVTLSCSQTLNHNVMYWYQQKSSQAPKLLFHYYDKDFNNEADTPDNFQSRRPNTSFCFLDIRSPGLGDTAMYLCATSIWTTDTQYFGPGTRLTVL.

The chain recombines TRBV12-3 or TRBV12-4 with TRBJ1-2, with 8 bases aligning to TRBD1. V gave up 6 bases and J gave up 7 bases; unmatched junction bases: 7. The CDR3 loop spans 13 amino acids. CDR3 amino acids: CASSRSGGSGYTF. The CDR3 nucleotides read TGTGCCAGCAGCCGCTCAGGGGGCTCTGGCTACACCTTC.

V and J are TRBV19 and TRBJ2-7, with 9 bases identical to TRBD1. There are 13 residues in the CDR3. CDR1 is LNHDA, CDR2 SQIVND, per germline (reference sequence). V shed 5 bases, J shed 5 bases, and the junction held 4 bases outside the gene matches. For the CDR3, the DNA is TGTGCCAGTAGTCCACGGACAGGGGACGAGCAGTACTTC. Translation: CASSPRTGDEQYF.

The CDR3 loop is CASSARLVQSSYNEQFF. The CDR3 nucleotides are TGTGCCAGCAGCGCCAGACTAGTCCAAAGCTCCTACAATGAGCAGTTCTTC. The chain is built from TRBV7-2 and TRBJ2-1; tentatively, D is TRBD2 (6 bases). Germline values: CDR1 SGHTA, CDR2 FQGNSA. Trimming cost V 5 bases and J 0 bases, with 17 bases left between them. The CDR3 covers 17 residues.